This is a list of T cell receptor beta chains from one sample in a study of tumor-infiltrating lymphocytes in primary liver carcinoma. TCRdb re-called the multiplex PCR reads with MiXCR, one entry per CDR3 protein. Counted here are about 120,000 distinct CDR3 sequences, approximately 68% occurring once; the ten biggest clones make up over 8%. Input material: tumor-adjacent normal liver tissue. These receptor sequences come from an older woman with primary liver carcinoma and hepatitis B virus infection. CDR3s include the opening cysteine and the closing phenylalanine or tryptophan. A D gene is named only where the DNA matches it firmly. Expanded clones are given a class, and other clones once, few, many or no size at all.

d_call j_call clone_size v_call cdr3_nt cdr3_aa
. TRBJ2-1 many TRBV6-5 TGTGCCAGCAGTTACGAAGCGGAACCAAGCTACAATGAGCAGTTCTTC CASSYEAEPSYNEQFF
TRBD1 TRBJ2-1 many TRBV6-5 TGTGCCAGCAGCCCCGGACAGGGGTTTCTATGGGAGCAGTTCTTC CASSPGQGFLWEQFF
TRBD2 TRBJ2-3 . TRBV4-1 TGCGCCAGCAGCCAACAGATAGCGGGAAGACCCACAGATACGCGGTATTTT CASSQQIAGRPTDTRYF
TRBD1 TRBJ1-1 . TRBV6-5 TGTACCGGCAGTAAAAACAGGGGGCGTGAAGCTTTCTTT CTGSKNRGREAFF
TRBD2 TRBJ2-7 . TRBV10-2 TGCGCCAGCAGTGAGTCGGGACTAGCGTACGAGCAATACTTC CASSESGLAYEQYF
TRBD2 TRBJ2-1 . TRBV11-2 TGTGCCAGCAGCCCTCGATTAGCGGGAGTTGGACCTCACAATAAGCAGTTCTTC CASSPRLAGVGPHNKQFF
. TRBJ2-5 many TRBV28 TGTGCCAGCAGTCTAAGGGGTGGCGGGTTTATCCCCCGAGGGACCCAGTACTTC CASSLRGGGFIPRGTQYF
TRBD2 TRBJ2-3 many TRBV6-5 TGTGCCAGCAGTTACTCCTATCCCGGGACTACTACCACAGATACGCAGTATTTT CASSYSYPGTTTTDTQYF
. TRBJ2-3 once TRBV5-1 TGCGCCAGCAGCTCCGGGGCAAGAGGAGGCACATATACGCAGTATTTT CASSSGARGGTYTQYF
. TRBJ1-2 many TRBV6-6 TGTGCCAGCAGTTCAGCCGGAGAGGCAGCCCAGATCTATGGCTACACCTTC CASSSAGEAAQIYGYTF
TRBD1 TRBJ2-7 many TRBV10-3 TGTGCCATCAGCGCGGGACAGGGGGCCCCCTACGAGCAGTACTTC CAISAGQGAPYEQYF
TRBD2 TRBJ2-2 many TRBV28 TGTGCCAGCAGTCTAGCGGGGCGCACCGGGGAGCTGTTTTTT CASSLAGRTGELFF
TRBD1 TRBJ2-6 once TRBV13 TGTGCCAGCAGCTTAGCGCAGACAGGGATGGCTGGGGCCAACGTCCTGACTTTC CASSLAQTGMAGANVLTF
. TRBJ1-2 . TRBV6-5 TGTGCCAGCAGTTATGGGACGCATGATGGCCACACCTTC CASSYGTHDGHTF